These 17 T cell receptor beta chains share one sample of origin, sequenced in a study of T cell repertoires in cytomegalovirus infection. From the reads, TCRdb called clonotypes with MiXCR, one entry per CDR3 protein. The table records hundreds of thousands of distinct CDR3 sequences, roughly 30% of them present only once. The sequencing sample was made of PBMCs. The receptor set was obtained from a human donor in good health (CMV status not recorded). Some clones in this sample may be carry-over from other donors' samples.

This clonotype was recorded at least ten times. The chain links TRBV12-3 or TRBV12-4 to TRBJ1-1; no reliable D call. The V gene lost 3 bases and the J gene lost 1 base, with 6 bases spanning the gap. This CDR3 has 13 amino acids. Here the CDR3 DNA reads TGTGCCAGCAGTTTTAGGGCGAACACTGAAGCTTTCTTT. This sequence encodes CASSFRANTEAFF.

The rearrangement joins TRBV7-2 to TRBJ2-2; the D gene is possibly TRBD1 (5 bases). Germline loops: CDR1 SGHTA, CDR2 FQGNSA. Trimming removed 5 bases at V and 8 bases at J, with 18 bases between. The CDR3 contains 15 residues. This CDR3 is CASSLEARVSGELFF. In DNA, the CDR3 is TGTGCCAGCAGCCTCGAGGCCAGGGTTTCTGGGGAGCTGTTTTTT.

V is TRBV3-1 and J is TRBJ2-1; D may match TRBD1 or TRBD2 (5 bases each). CDR3 length: 17 residues. The V and J ends lost 3 bases and 6 bases respectively, with 21 bases between them. Per the germline V gene, CDR1 is LGHDT and CDR2 is YNNKEL (reference sequence). The CDR3 DNA sequence: TGTGCCAGCAGCCAGGTCCTTAAACTAGGGGCGTCCAATGAGCAGTTCTTC. Its protein product is CASSQVLKLGASNEQFF.

The chain joins TRBV15 to TRBJ2-7; TRBD1 agrees at 7 bases. Per germline, CDR1 LNHNV and CDR2 YYDKDF (reference sequence). After removal of 3 bases from V and 0 bases from J, the junction contained 2 bases not matched to a gene. This CDR3 comprises 14 residues. The CDR3 here is CATSRTGSSYEQYF. The CDR3 DNA is TGTGCCACCAGCAGGACAGGGAGCTCCTACGAGCAGTACTTC.

This clonotype was detected only a few times. The rearrangement links TRBV27 to TRBJ2-5; 9 bases fit TRBD1. The CDR3 contains 14 residues. CDR1 is MNHEY, CDR2 SMNVEV, per germline (reference sequence). V dropped 5 bases and J dropped 4; count of bases not matched to a gene: 5. This chain's CDR3 is CASSRQGEGETQYF. The CDR3 nucleotides read TGTGCCAGCAGTCGACAGGGGGAAGGAGAGACCCAGTACTTC.

The genes are TRBV6-6 and TRBJ2-7, with a weak D call TRBD1 (5 bases). Deletions cut 7 bases from V and 2 bases from J, with 15 bases between. The CDR3 runs 14 residues. Per germline, CDR1 MNHNY and CDR2 SVGAGI (reference sequence). Written as DNA, the CDR3 is TGTGCCAGCATCAAAGGTCTGGGGCCCTACGAGCAGTACTTC. It specifies CASIKGLGPYEQYF.

On this clonotype itself: The conserved final phenylalanine or tryptophan is absent from the CDR3, which likely points to a read error. The DNA is omitted, as the CDR3 cannot be located on it reliably, and the CDR3 follows TCRdb's listing. V usage is TRBV28 and J usage is TRBJ2-7; the tabulated D call, TRBD1, remains unverified against the DNA. The CDR3 is 16 amino acids in total, end residues counted. Germline-derived CDR1 and CDR2 are MDHEN and SYDVKM. The chain's CDR3 is CYSSWSRQLSSYEQSS.

This clonotype was recorded only once. The rearrangement uses TRBV20-1 and TRBJ2-1, with 7 nucleotides matching TRBD2. Germline CDR1 reads DFQATT; CDR2 reads SNEGSKA (reference sequence). V dropped 5 bases and J dropped 9; count of bases not matched to a gene: 4. This CDR3 contains 11 residues. The CDR3 loop is CSAPRGVEQFF. In nucleotides, the CDR3 is TGCAGTGCTCCCCGGGGGGTTGAGCAGTTCTTC.

This clonotype was observed many times. The chain combines TRBV7-2 with TRBJ2-4, with unresolved D. Deletions cut 5 bases from V and 0 bases from J, with 14 bases between. The CDR3 has 16 amino acids. Per germline, CDR1 SGHTA and CDR2 FQGNSA. CDR3 loop: CASSGDGGLAKNIQYF. CDR3 DNA sequence: TGTGCCAGCAGCGGCGACGGCGGTCTAGCCAAAAACATTCAGTACTTC.

The rearrangement uses TRBV7-6 and TRBJ2-3; the D gene is possibly TRBD2 (7 bases). V lost 8 bases to trimming and J lost 0 bases, with 9 bases between them. The CDR3 extends over 13 amino acids. Per the germline V gene, CDR1 is SGHVS and CDR2 is FNYEAQ. CDR3 nucleotides: TGTGCCAGCGGGGGGGGCAGCACAGATACGCAGTATTTT. It yields the protein CASGGGSTDTQYF.

The chain recombines TRBV6-2 or TRBV6-3 with TRBJ1-1; D remains unclear. The germline V gene encodes CDR1 MNHEY and CDR2 SVGEGT. Trimming cost V 3 bases and J 13 bases, with 18 bases left between them. The CDR3 runs to 13 residues. In nucleotides, the CDR3 is TGTGCCAGCAGTTATCTGTCGGGCCAGGTAGATTTCTTT. It is translated as CASSYLSGQVDFF.

This clonotype was seen a few times. V usage is TRBV6-2 or TRBV6-3 and J usage is TRBJ2-1; D gene unclear. Germline V gene sequence: CDR1 MNHEY, CDR2 SVGEGT. The CDR3 loop spans 10 amino acids. Trimming stripped 7 bases from V and 5 bases from J, with 3 bases between. CDR3 in DNA: TGTGCCAGCAAAAACAATGAGCAGTTCTTC. As protein: CASKNNEQFF.

The sample holds a few counts of this clonotype. This chain connects TRBV7-2 to TRBJ2-1; maybe TRBD1 (5 bases). From germline, CDR1 is SGHTA and CDR2 FQGNSA. V lost 6 bases and J 6 bases, leaving 12 bases between the germline ends. This CDR3 spans 13 amino acids. In DNA, the CDR3 is TGTGCCAGCAGTCCAGGGTTCGGCAATGAGCAGTTCTTC. It codes for CASSPGFGNEQFF.

This clonotype has a count of ten or more. This sequence joins TRBV7-9 and TRBJ2-3; 12 bases agree with TRBD2. The V and J ends lost 0 bases and 3 bases, in that order; junction bases with no gene match: 1. Germline V gene data show CDR1 as SEHNR and CDR2 as FQNEAQ (reference sequence). The CDR3 is 16 amino acids. The CDR3: CASSLATSGGTDTQYF. CDR3 sequence (DNA): TGTGCCAGCAGCTTAGCGACTAGCGGGGGTACAGATACGCAGTATTTT. The full variable domain, with the rest looked up from reference TRBV7-9 and TRBJ2-3, is DTGVSQNPRHKITKRGQNVTFRCDPISEHNRLYWYRQTLGQGPEFLTYFQNEAQLEKSRLLSDRFSAERPKGSFSTLEIQRTEQGDSAMYLCASSLATSGGTDTQYFGPGTRLTVL.

This clonotype came up many times. The chain couples TRBV7-3 to TRBJ1-2, with D perhaps TRBD1 (5 bases). Germline CDR1 is SGHTA and CDR2 is FQGTGA. The length of the CDR3 is 18 residues. V gave up 0 bases and J gave up 7 bases, with 24 bases separating them. The CDR3 region has the DNA TGTGCCAGCAGCTTAACTTTATACCCCGTTCCCCTCGGGGGTGGCTACACCTTC. It encodes CASSLTLYPVPLGGGYTF.

The sample holds many counts of this clonotype. The rearrangement joins TRBV7-2 to TRBJ2-4, with D unresolved. V lost 0 bases and J lost 3, with 3 bases in between. Looked up from germline, CDR1 is SGHTA and CDR2 is FQGNSA. This CDR3 is built from 13 residues. CDR3 residues: CASSLAVKNIQYF. CDR3 nucleotides: TGTGCCAGCAGCTTAGCGGTCAAAAACATTCAGTACTTC.

This clonotype was seen ten or more times. The rearrangement uses TRBV6-1 and TRBJ1-6; D is ambiguous. The CDR3 has 12 residues. Per the germline V gene, CDR1 is MNHNS and CDR2 is SASEGT. Trimming removed 7 bases at V and 7 bases at J, with 8 bases between. The CDR3 DNA is TGTGCCAGCAAAGTGGGCAATTCACCCCTCCACTTT. Translated: CASKVGNSPLHF.